The sequence of this TCR beta chain was determined in a study of OX40 agonist ivuxolimab in advanced cancers. Method: immunoSEQ multiplex PCR; TCRdb's copy keeps in-frame clones and lacks some. The sample includes about 35,000 clones, under 85% of them seen just once. The CDR3 covers 16 residues. CDR1 and CDR2 from the germline V gene are SGHAT and FQNNGV. Between the trimmed V and J ends, which lost 4 bases and 8 bases, there was a span of 20 bases. The chain has TRBV11-2 and TRBJ1-4, with a possible D match to TRBD1 (5 bases). This TCR was sampled from an adult with an advanced solid tumor such as melanoma, head and neck, liver or kidney cancer. The sequencing here drew on CD4+ or CD8+ T cells sorted from blood, taken in a trial of the OX40 agonist ivuxolimab. The CDR3 region is CASSSYGRQGREKLFF. CDR3 DNA sequence: TGTGCCAGCAGCTCCTATGGGAGGCAGGGCAGGGAAAAACTGTTTTTT.